This T cell receptor beta chain was sequenced during a study of blood T cell repertoires in COVID-19. Across the whole study: Material from acute and convalescent COVID-19 was sourced from the United States, Italy and Spain. PBMCs, B-cell-depleted T cells, or T cells provided the cDNA or gDNA that made up the material.

Measured with immunoSEQ multiplex PCR; TCRdb has only the in-frame clones, and not every one. Among roughly 210,000 clones listed, around four fifths were seen once. Germline CDR1 is LNHDA and CDR2 is SQIVND (reference sequence). This CDR3 is 13 amino acids long. Between the trimmed V and J ends, which lost 5 bases and 4 bases, there was a span of 10 bases. This TCR derives from a woman at least 80 years old with COVID-19, enrolled during active disease. Sequencing was performed on peripheral blood. The chain uses TRBV19 and TRBJ2-3, with D hard to call. DNA of the CDR3: TGTGCCAGTAGTCCACAGAGCCCAGATACGCAGTATTTT. Protein sequence: CASSPQSPDTQYF.